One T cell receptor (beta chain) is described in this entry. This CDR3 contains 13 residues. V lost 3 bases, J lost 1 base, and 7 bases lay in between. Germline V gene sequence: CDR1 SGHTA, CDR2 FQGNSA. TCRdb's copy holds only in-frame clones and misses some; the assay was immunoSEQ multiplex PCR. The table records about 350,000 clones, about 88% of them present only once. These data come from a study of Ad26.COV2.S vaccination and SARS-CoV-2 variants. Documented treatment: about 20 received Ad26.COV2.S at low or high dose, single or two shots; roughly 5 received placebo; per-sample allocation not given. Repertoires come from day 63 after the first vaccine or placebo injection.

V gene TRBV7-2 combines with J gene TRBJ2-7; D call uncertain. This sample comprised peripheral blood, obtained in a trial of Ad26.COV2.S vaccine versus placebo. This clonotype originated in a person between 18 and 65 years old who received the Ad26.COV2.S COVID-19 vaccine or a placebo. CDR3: CASSFQRSYEQYF. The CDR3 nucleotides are TGTGCCAGCAGCTTCCAAAGGTCCTACGAGCAGTACTTC.